The clone carrying this T cell receptor (beta chain) was counted only a few times. The antigen remains undetermined. MiXCR, applied by TCRdb to the reads, yields one record per CDR3 protein. The profile shows about 920,000 distinct CDR3 sequences, less than 35% of them singletons. This entry is derived from a study of T cell repertoires in cytomegalovirus infection. Study-wide background: Through public TCR beta signatures, both CMV infection and matching HLA type were indicated.

V was pared by 7 bases and J by 4 bases, with 13 bases between. The germline V gene encodes CDR1 MNHEY and CDR2 SMNVEV (reference sequence). This CDR3 has 13 amino acids. This rearrangement joins TRBV27 to TRBJ1-2; a possible D gene is TRBD1 (5 bases). This material consisted of cultured CD8+ T cells from PBMCs, taken from culture after CMV antigen stimulation. This receptor was obtained from a human donor in good health (CMV status not recorded). Some clones in this sample may be carry-over from other donors' samples. CDR3 nucleotide sequence: TGTGCCAGCACTATGGGGCTCGGCTATGGCTACACCTTC. Protein: CASTMGLGYGYTF.